The 28 T cell receptor beta chains in this list originate from one sample, sequenced in a study of CD8+CD57+ T cells in acquired aplastic anemia. Sequencing was done on patients that had shown CD8+CD57+ cell expansion by flow cytometry. For CDR3 and TCR beta VDJ profiling, genomic DNA was the template used. TCRdb passed the reads through MiXCR, listing each CDR3 protein once. The data contain fewer than 200,000 distinct CDR3 sequences, roughly 48% of them singletons. Sample: sorted CD4+, CD8+, or CD8+CD57+ T cells (not recorded which) from PBMCs. The origin of the receptors is a human donor with aplastic anemia.

This clonotype was seen many times. The gene calls are TRBV5-1 and TRBJ1-2, with 7 bases fitting TRBD1. Trimming took 8 bases from V and 3 from J; bases not matched to a gene: 13. The CDR3 spans 15 residues. Germline V CDR1 and CDR2: SGHRS, YFSETQ. CDR3 bases: TGCGCCAGTAGCCAACGGACAGGATCGTACTATGGCTACACCTTC. This translates into CASSQRTGSYYGYTF.

The CDR3 nucleotides are TGTGCCATCAGTGATCCTAAACCGGGACACCAGGCCTACGAGCAGTACTTC. Protein: CAISDPKPGHQAYEQYF. The V call is TRBV10-3, the J call TRBJ2-7, with D maybe TRBD1 (6 bases). The V gene's germline CDR1 is ENHRY and CDR2 SYGVKD. The CDR3 is made up of 17 amino acids. Trimming cost V 3 bases and J 2 bases, with 20 bases left between them.

V is TRBV7-2 and J is TRBJ2-7; D remains ambiguous. The V end lost 5 bases, the J end lost 9 bases, and 11 bases lay between the germline ends. Germline V gene data show CDR1 as SGHTA and CDR2 as FQGNSA. This CDR3 region has 11 residues. The CDR3 bases are TGTGCCAGCAGCCCCCTTCCCGGGCAGTACTTC. Encoded protein: CASSPLPGQYF. Looking up the rest from reference TRBV7-2 and TRBJ2-7 gives the full variable domain: GAGVSQSPSNKVTEKGKDVELRCDPISGHTALYWYRQSLGQGLEFLIYFQGNSAPDKSGLPSDRFSAERTGGSVSTLTIQRTQQEDSAVYLCASSPLPGQYFGPGTRLTVT.

Details on this clonotype: This could be a read error, since a much larger clone is one nucleotide away. J is TRBJ1-1 and V is TRBV9; unclear D gene. The CDR3 is 17 residues long. Looked up from germline, CDR1 is SGDLS and CDR2 is YYNGEE. CDR3 nucleotide sequence: TGTGCCAGCGGCGTAGCTGCCTCGCCGGTGGAGGGCACTGAAGCTTTCTTT. Protein: CASGVAASPVEGTEAFF.

This chain joins TRBV5-1 and TRBJ2-1; 8 nucleotides match TRBD1. The CDR3 is 17 amino acids. V shed 4 bases, J shed 2 bases, and the junction held 11 bases outside the gene matches. CDR1 SGHRS and CDR2 YFSETQ come from the germline V gene. DNA for the CDR3: TGCGCCAGCAGCCTGTCCCGGGACAGGTTGCCCTACAATGAGCAGTTCTTC. It is translated as CASSLSRDRLPYNEQFF.

In this sample, this clonotype turned up many times. The chain employs TRBV19 and TRBJ1-5; D call uncertain. Trimming stripped 2 bases from V and 2 bases from J, with 10 bases between. CDR1 is LNHDA, CDR2 SQIVND, per germline (reference sequence). The CDR3 has 15 amino acids. CDR3 bases: TGTGCCAGTAGTATACTGGTCGGGGGCAATCAGCCCCAGCATTTT. As protein: CASSILVGGNQPQHF.

This clonotype showed up just once. The J gene is TRBJ1-1, the V gene TRBV2; D is unresolved. Germline V lookup: CDR1 SNHLY, CDR2 FYNNEI. The V and J ends lost 6 bases and 3 bases respectively, with 14 bases between them. This CDR3 contains 14 residues. The CDR3 reads CASRSIGPDTEAFF. In DNA form, the CDR3 reads TGTGCCAGCAGGTCGATAGGGCCGGACACTGAAGCTTTCTTT.

This rearrangement joins TRBV5-1 to TRBJ1-1; 8 positions agree with TRBD1. This CDR3 spans 14 amino acids. Trimming took 3 bases from V and 4 from J; bases not matched to a gene: 5. From germline, CDR1 is SGHRS and CDR2 YFSETQ. The DNA of the CDR3 is TGCGCCAGCAGCTCGACAGGGGCGCGCACTGAAGCTTTCTTT. It specifies CASSSTGARTEAFF.

The chain carries TRBV9 and TRBJ2-3, with TRBD2 matching 8 bases. Per germline, CDR1 SGDLS and CDR2 YYNGEE. This CDR3 contains 16 residues. The trim removed 3 bases at V and 1 base at J, leaving 7 bases unmatched. The DNA of the CDR3 is TGTGCCAGCAGCGAGCCCCAAGCGGGGGGCACAGATACGCAGTATTTT. Amino acids: CASSEPQAGGTDTQYF.

With regard to this clonotype: A much larger clone sits a single nucleotide away, making a read error possible. This rearrangement joins TRBV19 to TRBJ1-1; no clear D. Between the trimmed V and J ends, which lost 9 bases and 1 base, there was a span of 12 bases. Germline CDR1 and CDR2: LNHDA and SQIVND (reference sequence). The CDR3 totals 13 residues. The CDR3 DNA reads TGTGCCAGCAGTCGGAGTGAGAACACTGAAGCTTTCTTT. This encodes CASSRSENTEAFF.

This clonotype was counted between two and nine times. The chain uses TRBV9 and TRBJ2-3, with D possibly being TRBD2 (7 bases). Germline CDR1 SGDLS, CDR2 YYNGEE. CDR3 length equals 18 residues. V gave up 0 bases and J gave up 2 bases, with 19 bases separating them. CDR3 nucleotides: TGTGCCAGCAGCGTAGGCGGACGGGGGGCTTTTTACACAGATACGCAGTATTTT. Translated, it gives CASSVGGRGAFYTDTQYF.

As to this clonotype: Relative to the germline gene, one junction end is altered; a read error may explain this. This chain uses TRBV20-1 with TRBJ2-5; 14 bases align to TRBD2. This CDR3 region has 14 residues. Germline values: CDR1 DFQATT, CDR2 SNEGSKA (reference sequence). The DNA for the CDR3 is TGCGGTGCTAGACTAGCGGGGGGGCAAGAGACCCAGTACTTC. Its translation: CGARLAGGQETQYF.

This clonotype was detected once. The chain employs TRBV7-3 and TRBJ1-1; TRBD1 might be the D (5 bases). This CDR3 spans 16 amino acids. Germline assignment: CDR1 SGHTA and CDR2 FQGTGA. The V end lost 4 bases, the J end lost 2 bases, and 17 bases lay between the germline ends. The CDR3: CASSSGLPAGNTEAFF. As DNA, the CDR3 is TGTGCCAGCAGCTCGGGACTGCCGGCGGGAAACACTGAAGCTTTCTTT.

This clonotype appeared once. This chain uses TRBV11-1 with TRBJ2-5, with 8 bases aligning to TRBD2. After removal of 5 bases from V and 2 bases from J, the junction contained 4 bases not matched to a gene. This CDR3 is built from 14 residues. Germline loops: CDR1 SGHAT, CDR2 FQDESV (reference sequence). The CDR3 DNA reads as TGTGCCAGCAGCCGCGGCGGGGGGCAAGAGACCCAGTACTTC. It translates to CASSRGGGQETQYF.

Only a few counts were recorded for this clonotype. A much larger clone sits a single nucleotide away, making a read error possible. The CDR3 region is CASSIQESQPQHF. CDR3 nucleotides: TGTGCCAGCAGCATACAGGAGTCCCAGCCCCAGCATTTT. The chain has TRBV12-3 or TRBV12-4 and TRBJ1-5; the D gene is possibly TRBD1 (5 bases). The CDR3 has 13 residues. Trimming left V 6 bases short and J 7 bases short, with 13 bases between.

Many counts were recorded for this clonotype. The rearrangement joins TRBV6-2 or TRBV6-3 to TRBJ2-3, with 8 bases fitting TRBD1. The CDR3 extends over 17 amino acids. With 0 bases clipped from V and 8 bases from J, the junction kept 13 bases outside the gene matches. CDR1 is MNHEY, CDR2 SVGEGT, per germline. The CDR3 coding sequence is TGTGCCAGCAGTTACTCGGGGGCGGGACAGGTTCAGGGTACGCAGTATTTT. Translated: CASSYSGAGQVQGTQYF.

This clonotype came up many times. The V call is TRBV12-3 or TRBV12-4, the J call TRBJ2-1, with 10 positions matching TRBD1. V shed 7 bases and J 8 bases; nucleotides not matched to a gene: 11. The CDR3 sequence is 15 residues long. The CDR3 loop reads CASTGDRGSLYEQFF. CDR3 DNA: TGTGCCAGCACCGGGGACAGGGGAAGTCTATATGAGCAGTTCTTC.

This clonotype has a count of ten or more. J is TRBJ1-1 and V is TRBV3-1, with D unclear. Germline CDR1 is LGHDT and CDR2 is YNNKEL (reference sequence). V lost 3 bases and J 7 bases, leaving 9 bases between the germline ends. This CDR3 spans 12 amino acids. Here the CDR3 DNA reads TGTGCCAGCAGCCACGGACTGGGTGAAGCTTTCTTT. As protein: CASSHGLGEAFF.

The J gene is TRBJ2-7, the V gene TRBV5-5; D is unresolved. The V gene lost 3 bases and the J gene lost 3 bases, with 13 bases spanning the gap. The CDR3 covers 14 residues. The germline CDR1 and CDR2 sequences are SGHKS and YYEKEE (reference sequence). This CDR3 reads CASSSSHGGYEQYF. In DNA form, the CDR3 reads TGTGCCAGCAGCTCTTCCCACGGCGGCTACGAGCAGTACTTC.

Regarding this clonotype: Since the CDR3 does not end with the conserved phenylalanine or tryptophan, this likely comes from a read error. It is unclear where the CDR3 begins or ends on the DNA, so no DNA is shown, and the CDR3 is as TCRdb lists it. CDR3 sequence: CASSTAGELYL. The rearrangement links TRBV7-9 to TRBJ2-2. The CDR3 extends over 11 residues, inclusive of both ends. CDR1 SEHNR and CDR2 FQNEAQ come from the germline V gene (reference sequence).

The chain joins TRBV6-2 or TRBV6-3 to TRBJ2-1; D is undetermined. There are 16 residues in the CDR3. Germline V lookup: CDR1 MNHEY, CDR2 SVGEGT. V lost 2 bases and J 0 bases, leaving 11 bases between the germline ends. The CDR3 reads CASSYGRSSSYNEQFF. In DNA, the CDR3 is TGTGCCAGCAGTTACGGACGATCGAGCTCCTACAATGAGCAGTTCTTC.

This rearrangement joins TRBV7-9 to TRBJ2-5; possible D gene TRBD1, 5 bases. This CDR3 is built from 13 residues. Trimming removed 3 bases at V and 5 bases at J, with 10 bases between. The germline V gene encodes CDR1 SEHNR and CDR2 FQNEAQ (reference sequence). This CDR3 reads CASSFGAVETQYF. Written as DNA, the CDR3 is TGTGCCAGCAGCTTTGGGGCGGTGGAGACCCAGTACTTC.

This clonotype was detected only a few times. This sequence joins TRBV4-2 and TRBJ2-7, with D possibly TRBD2 on 6 matching bases. Per germline, CDR1 LGHNA and CDR2 YNFKEQ. V was cut by 4 bases and J by 3 bases, with 19 bases left in between. This CDR3 has 16 amino acids. The DNA of the CDR3 is TGTGCCAGCAGCCCCGGGACTGGCGGGGTTAGCTACGAGCAGTACTTC. This encodes CASSPGTGGVSYEQYF.

This clonotype has a handful of counts. V usage is TRBV7-9 and J usage is TRBJ2-7; weak D call: TRBD1 (5 bases). The ends were cut back, 6 bases at V and 3 bases at J, with 9 bases in the middle. The CDR3 length is 12 residues. Looked up from germline, CDR1 is SEHNR and CDR2 is FQNEAQ (reference sequence). CDR3: CASSFDSYEQYF. The CDR3 region has the DNA TGTGCCAGCAGTTTTGACAGCTACGAGCAGTACTTC.

This rearrangement joins TRBV19 to TRBJ2-7, with D possibly matching TRBD2 (6 bases). Trimming stripped 7 bases from V and 2 bases from J, with 18 bases between. Germline values: CDR1 LNHDA, CDR2 SQIVND (reference sequence). The CDR3 runs to 15 residues. CDR3 DNA: TGTGCCAGTACCATTACCGCGGGGTCCACCTACGAGCAGTACTTC. It encodes CASTITAGSTYEQYF.

This clonotype was counted only a few times. The chain uses TRBV20-1 and TRBJ2-5, with TRBD1 matching 8 bases. With 5 bases clipped from V and 3 bases from J, the junction kept 8 bases outside the gene matches. This CDR3 comprises 14 residues. Germline lookup yields CDR1 DFQATT and CDR2 SNEGSKA (reference sequence). The CDR3, as DNA: TGCAGTGCTCCCACAGGGGGGTGGAAAGAGACCCAGTACTTC. Translated: CSAPTGGWKETQYF.

Comment on this clonotype: This could be a read error, since a much larger clone is one nucleotide away. This CDR3 is CASSFGAYGELFF. For the CDR3, the DNA is TGTGCCAGCAGTTTTGGCGCTTACGGGGAGCTGTTTTTT. The V call is TRBV12-3 or TRBV12-4, the J call TRBJ2-2; no firm D call. The CDR3 has 13 residues. Trimming removed 3 bases at V and 7 bases at J, with 9 bases between.

In its sample, this clonotype was seen many times. The V and J genes are TRBV2 and TRBJ2-5; D tentatively fits TRBD1 or TRBD2 (7 bases each). The CDR3 has 14 residues. CDR1 SNHLY and CDR2 FYNNEI come from the germline V gene. Trimming left V 8 bases short and J 10 bases short, with 23 bases between. The chain's CDR3 is CASAGGPTGEVQYF. The CDR3 nucleotides read TGTGCCAGCGCCGGGGGGCCCACAGGGGAGGTCCAGTACTTC.